This T cell receptor beta chain was sequenced in a study of shared clonotypes between healthy human individuals. Study summary: There were three CD4 naive, three CD4 memory, two CD8 naive and one CD8 memory plates per donor.

Sequenced by immunoSEQ multiplex PCR; TCRdb stores in-frame clones only, minus some. The sample lists about 680,000 clones; 92% were seen once. Positively selected for CCR7, the CD45RO-negative cells used as naive CD8 cells excluded terminally differentiated effector memory CD45RA+ cells. This clonotype was obtained from a man aged 25 to 40 in good health. Specimen: naive CD8+ T cells sorted from blood.

CDR3 protein: CASSLSGERYEQYF. The CDR3 DNA is TGTGCCAGCAGTTTATCGGGTGAAAGATACGAGCAGTACTTC. The chain recombines TRBV27 with TRBJ2-7; D is unresolved. The germline V and J ends were trimmed by 0 bases and 4 bases, with 10 bases remaining between them. Germline assignment: CDR1 MNHEY and CDR2 SMNVEV (reference sequence). The CDR3 loop spans 14 amino acids.